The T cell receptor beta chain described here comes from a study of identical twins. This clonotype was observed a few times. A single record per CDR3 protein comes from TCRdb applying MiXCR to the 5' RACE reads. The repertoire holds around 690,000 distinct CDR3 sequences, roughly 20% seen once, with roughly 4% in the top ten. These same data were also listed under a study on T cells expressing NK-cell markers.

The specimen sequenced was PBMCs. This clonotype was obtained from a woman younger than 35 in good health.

CDR3 amino acids: CASSPGTSGGYGETQYF. The CDR3 DNA reads as TGTGCCAGCAGTCCCGGGACTAGCGGGGGGTACGGTGAGACCCAGTACTTC. The rearrangement uses TRBV12-3 or TRBV12-4 and TRBJ2-5; 15 bases are a match to TRBD2. The CDR3 totals 17 residues. Trimming cost V 5 bases and J 5 bases; bases outside gene matches: 9.